The TCR beta chain described here comes from a study of beta chain features in type 1 diabetes. Study-wide findings and caveats: The naive, central memory and Treg TCRB repertoires of patients appeared to be more similar to one another than those of healthy donors. Shorter TCRB CDR3s, moderately but significantly so, marked every one of the four CD4+ subsets in Type 1 diabetes patients.

Since all of the isolated RNA was reverse transcribed, expressed TCRB transcripts were what got sequenced. Produced via immunoSEQ multiplex PCR; TCRdb's table is partial and in-frame only. The table has 430,000 or so clones, over 10% seen once. CDR1 MGHDK and CDR2 SYGVNS come from the germline V gene. The CDR3 covers 18 residues. V shed 1 base and J 4 bases; nucleotides not matched to a gene: 12. About this clone itself: Its target is not known.

This sequence joins TRBV25-1 and TRBJ2-3; 9 positions match TRBD2. The sequence was obtained from a woman aged 18-35 years in good health. Source material: naive CD4+ T cells from blood. The CDR3 region is CASSEFRGAGGRADTQYF. The CDR3 DNA sequence: TGTGCCAGCAGTGAATTCAGAGGCGCGGGGGGGAGGGCAGATACGCAGTATTTT.